This T cell receptor beta chain was sequenced during a study of CD8+CD57+ T cells in acquired aplastic anemia. The CDR3 totals 15 residues. Germline V CDR1 and CDR2: ENHRY, SYGVKD. The V end lost 7 bases, the J end lost 4 bases, and 19 bases lay between the germline ends. Profiling that covered TCR beta VDJ and CDR3 relied on genomic DNA as its template. In TCRdb, the reads were re-called with MiXCR into one record per CDR3 protein. The sample contains 200,000 or so distinct CDR3 sequences, approximately 51% of which appear only once. For sequencing, patients were chosen who had shown expansion of CD8+CD57+ cells by flow cytometry.

This sequence joins TRBV10-3 and TRBJ2-5, with TRBD2 as a possible D gene (8 bases). The receptor comes from a human donor with aplastic anemia. Sequenced input: sorted CD4+, CD8+, or CD8+CD57+ T cells (not recorded which) from PBMCs. CDR3 nucleotide sequence: TGTGCCATCAACCGGGGGGGCAGGACAGGAGAGACCCAGTACTTC. Translating gives CAINRGGRTGETQYF.